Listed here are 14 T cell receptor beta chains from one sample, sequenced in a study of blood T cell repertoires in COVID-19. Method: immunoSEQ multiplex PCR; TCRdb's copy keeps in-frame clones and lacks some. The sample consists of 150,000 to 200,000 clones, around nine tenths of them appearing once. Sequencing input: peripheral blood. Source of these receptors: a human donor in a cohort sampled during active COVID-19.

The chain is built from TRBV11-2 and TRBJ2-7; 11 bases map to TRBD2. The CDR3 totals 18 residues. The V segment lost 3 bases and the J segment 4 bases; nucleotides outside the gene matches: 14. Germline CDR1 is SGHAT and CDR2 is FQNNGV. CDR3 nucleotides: TGTGCCAGCAGCTTTAGTGGTAGCGGGGGGGCTAATACATACGAGCAGTACTTC. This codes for CASSFSGSGGANTYEQYF.

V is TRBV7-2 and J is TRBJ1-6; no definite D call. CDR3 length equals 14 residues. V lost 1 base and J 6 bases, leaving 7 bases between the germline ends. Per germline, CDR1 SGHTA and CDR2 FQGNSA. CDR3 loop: CASSLGSLNSPLHF. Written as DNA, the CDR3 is TGTGCCAGCAGCTTAGGGAGCCTTAATTCACCCCTCCACTTT.

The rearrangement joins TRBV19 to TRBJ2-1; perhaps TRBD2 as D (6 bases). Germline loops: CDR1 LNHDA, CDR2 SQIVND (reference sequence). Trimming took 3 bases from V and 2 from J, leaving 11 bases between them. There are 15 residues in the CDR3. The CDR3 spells CASSIDTGAYNEQFF. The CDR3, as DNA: TGTGCCAGTAGTATTGACACGGGGGCCTACAATGAGCAGTTCTTC.

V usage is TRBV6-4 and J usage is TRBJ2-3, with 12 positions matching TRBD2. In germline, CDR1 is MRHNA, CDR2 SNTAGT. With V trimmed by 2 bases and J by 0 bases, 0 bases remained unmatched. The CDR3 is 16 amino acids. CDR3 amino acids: CASSDGTSGSTDTQYF. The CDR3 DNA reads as TGTGCCAGCAGTGACGGGACTAGCGGGAGCACAGATACGCAGTATTTT.

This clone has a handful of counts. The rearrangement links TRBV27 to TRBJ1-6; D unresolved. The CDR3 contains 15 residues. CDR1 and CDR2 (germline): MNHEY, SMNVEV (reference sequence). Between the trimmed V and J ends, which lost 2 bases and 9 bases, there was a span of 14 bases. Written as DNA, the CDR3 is TGTGCCAGCAGTTTAATGCAGGCTTCGGTTTCACCCCTCCACTTT. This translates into CASSLMQASVSPLHF.

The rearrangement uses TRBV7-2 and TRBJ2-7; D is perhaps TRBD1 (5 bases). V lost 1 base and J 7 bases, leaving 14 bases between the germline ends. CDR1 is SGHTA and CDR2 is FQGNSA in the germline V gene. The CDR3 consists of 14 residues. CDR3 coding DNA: TGTGCCAGCAGCTTAGGACCAGGGCTGGGTGAGCAGTACTTC. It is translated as CASSLGPGLGEQYF.

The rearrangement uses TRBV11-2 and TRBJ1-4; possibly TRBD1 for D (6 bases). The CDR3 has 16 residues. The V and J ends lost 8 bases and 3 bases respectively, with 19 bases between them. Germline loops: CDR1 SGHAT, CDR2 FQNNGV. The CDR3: CASGNVADRSNEKLFF. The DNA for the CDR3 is TGTGCCAGCGGCAACGTGGCAGACAGGTCTAATGAAAAACTGTTTTTT.

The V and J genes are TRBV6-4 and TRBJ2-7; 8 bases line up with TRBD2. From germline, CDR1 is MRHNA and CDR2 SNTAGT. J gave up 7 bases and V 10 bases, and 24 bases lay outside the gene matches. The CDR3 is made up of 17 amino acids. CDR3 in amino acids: CATPDDFFCGRSREQYF. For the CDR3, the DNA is TGTGCCACCCCGGACGATTTTTTTTGCGGGAGGTCCCGTGAGCAGTACTTC.

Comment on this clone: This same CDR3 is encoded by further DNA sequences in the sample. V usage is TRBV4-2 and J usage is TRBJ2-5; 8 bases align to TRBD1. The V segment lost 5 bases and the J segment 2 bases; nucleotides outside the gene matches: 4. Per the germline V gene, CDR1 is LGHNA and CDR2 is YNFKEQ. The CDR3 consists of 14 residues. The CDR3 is CASSSGQGQETQYF. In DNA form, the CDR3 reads TGTGCCAGCAGCTCCGGACAGGGACAAGAGACCCAGTACTTC.

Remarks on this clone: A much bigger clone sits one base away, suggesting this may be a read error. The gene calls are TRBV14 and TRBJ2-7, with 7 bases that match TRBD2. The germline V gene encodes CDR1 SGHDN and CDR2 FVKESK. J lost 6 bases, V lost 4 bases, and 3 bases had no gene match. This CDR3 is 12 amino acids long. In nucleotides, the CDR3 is TGTGCCAGCAGCCTCTCGGGGGGCGAGCAGTACTTC. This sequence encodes CASSLSGGEQYF.

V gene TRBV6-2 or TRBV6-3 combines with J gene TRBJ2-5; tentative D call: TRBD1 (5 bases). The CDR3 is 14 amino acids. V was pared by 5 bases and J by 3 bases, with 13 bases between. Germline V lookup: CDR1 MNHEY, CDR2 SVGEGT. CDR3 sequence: CASSRQWGKETQYF. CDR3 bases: TGTGCCAGCAGTCGACAGTGGGGAAAAGAGACCCAGTACTTC.

The CDR3 region is CASSLSESSYNEQFF. CDR3 nucleotides: TGTGCCAGCAGTTTATCAGAGAGCTCCTACAATGAGCAGTTCTTC. V is TRBV27 and J is TRBJ2-1; unclear D gene. V was clipped by 0 bases and J by 0 bases, with 6 bases between them. Germline V gene sequence: CDR1 MNHEY, CDR2 SMNVEV (reference sequence). The CDR3 is made up of 15 amino acids.

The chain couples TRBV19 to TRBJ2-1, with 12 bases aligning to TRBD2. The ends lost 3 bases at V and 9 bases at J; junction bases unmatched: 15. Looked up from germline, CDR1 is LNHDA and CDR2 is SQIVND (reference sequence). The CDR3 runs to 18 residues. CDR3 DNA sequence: TGTGCCAGTAGTATCCGGACTAGCGGGATGGGGCGGGGGGTTGAGCAGTTCTTC. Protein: CASSIRTSGMGRGVEQFF.

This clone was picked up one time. DNA for the CDR3: TGTGCCAGCAGCTTTAGGAGTACCATGAACACTGAAGCTTTCTTT. It is translated as CASSFRSTMNTEAFF. V is TRBV7-9 and J is TRBJ1-1; D gene unclear. This CDR3 is built from 15 residues. The germline V gene encodes CDR1 SEHNR and CDR2 FQNEAQ (reference sequence). Between the trimmed V and J ends, which lost 3 bases and 0 bases, there was a span of 11 bases.